What follows describes a single TCR beta chain. Its specificity is not known. The CDR3 is 16 residues long. V lost 3 bases to trimming and J lost 0 bases; unmatched junction nucleotides: 8. Germline V CDR1 and CDR2: GTSNPN, SVGIG (reference sequence). The source of the sample is a study of cytomegalovirus exposure and HLA in healthy donors. Study-wide findings and caveats: About 87% or about 30% of the time was how often most TCR beta V segments were productive, according to an earlier analysis. The authors assumed roughly uniform sequencing depth across donors for presence/absence analyses.

In the PCR, 60 Vbeta and 13 Jbeta primers were used. Repertoires were generated with immunoSEQ multiplex PCR, while TCRdb's copy carries only in-frame clones and drops some. In the table there are about 150,000 clones, around 82% of which are singletons. The source material was PBMCs. This chain uses TRBV30 with TRBJ2-3; 8 nucleotides match TRBD1. This clonotype was sampled from a woman aged 40-49 years in good health and CMV-seropositive. The CDR3 protein is CAWSLLWTGSTDTQYF. CDR3 nucleotide sequence: TGTGCCTGGAGCCTCCTCTGGACAGGGAGCACAGATACGCAGTATTTT.